A single TCR beta chain is shown here with its context. Its antigen remains unidentified. The sample's time point: peripheral blood 6 weeks after treatment start. The data are from a study of PD-L1 blockade in urothelial cancer. Across the whole study: About 90% of the roughly 29 patients were men who had bladder-origin urothelial cancer. The authors examined blood 3 weeks (second dose) and 6 weeks after treatment start.

Study results and caveats: Below-median pretreatment blood TCR clonality predicted better survival.

Data came from immunoSEQ multiplex PCR; TCRdb stores just in-frame clones and leaves some out. The sample lists more than 60,000 clones; about nine tenths were seen once. The CDR3 covers 14 residues. V lost 4 bases, J lost 3 bases, and 11 bases lay in between. Looked up from germline, CDR1 is SGHTS and CDR2 is YDEGEE. This TCR was sampled from a man in his fifties or sixties with urothelial cancer. Material: PBMCs, obtained around atezolizumab (anti-PD-L1) treatment. The gene calls are TRBV5-8 and TRBJ1-5; unclear D gene. CDR3 sequence reads: CASSTPGFNQPQHF. CDR3 coding DNA: TGTGCCAGCAGCACCCCAGGTTTCAATCAGCCCCAGCATTTT.